Described below is a single T cell receptor (beta chain) sequence and its context. Its antigen remains unknown. Germline V gives CDR1 SGHTA, CDR2 FQGNSA. With 5 bases clipped from V and 3 bases from J, the junction kept 8 bases outside the gene matches. This CDR3 has 15 amino acids. Primed by a sample-barcoded 5' primer and a J-beta primer mix, a second PCR proceeded for roughly 6 to 12 cycles. MiXCR, run by TCRdb on the 5' RACE reads, gives a single entry per CDR3 protein. The repertoire holds hundreds of thousands of distinct CDR3 sequences, with about 42% as singletons. The record originates from a study of blood T cells in healthy people across ages. Study-wide results and caveats: Using unsorted PBMCs precluded a conclusive naive versus antigen-experienced comparison.

V usage is TRBV7-2 and J usage is TRBJ2-3, with 7 bases that match TRBD2. This sequence originates from a man in his fifties or sixties in good health. The specimen sequenced was blood. Here the CDR3 DNA reads TGTGCCAGCAGCGACCGACTAGCTCCTACAGATACGCAGTATTTT. Amino acid sequence: CASSDRLAPTDTQYF.